This T cell receptor (beta chain) comes out of a study of blood T cell repertoires in COVID-19. Trimming cost V 0 bases and J 1 base; bases outside gene matches: 6. This CDR3 contains 18 residues. CDR1 and CDR2 from the germline V gene are SGHDN and FVKESK. TCRdb's table, derived via immunoSEQ multiplex PCR, lists solely in-frame clones and lacks some. The profile shows 200,000 to 300,000 clones, 83% of them singletons. This rearrangement joins TRBV14 to TRBJ2-6; 7 bases line up with TRBD2. The clonotype was recovered from a woman in her thirties or forties who had been exposed to COVID-19. The sequencing input was PBMCs or T cells enriched from blood (not recorded which). As DNA, the CDR3 is TGTGCCAGCAGCCAAGATATTGGGAGGGTATCTGGGGCCAACGTCCTGACTTTC. Amino acid sequence: CASSQDIGRVSGANVLTF.